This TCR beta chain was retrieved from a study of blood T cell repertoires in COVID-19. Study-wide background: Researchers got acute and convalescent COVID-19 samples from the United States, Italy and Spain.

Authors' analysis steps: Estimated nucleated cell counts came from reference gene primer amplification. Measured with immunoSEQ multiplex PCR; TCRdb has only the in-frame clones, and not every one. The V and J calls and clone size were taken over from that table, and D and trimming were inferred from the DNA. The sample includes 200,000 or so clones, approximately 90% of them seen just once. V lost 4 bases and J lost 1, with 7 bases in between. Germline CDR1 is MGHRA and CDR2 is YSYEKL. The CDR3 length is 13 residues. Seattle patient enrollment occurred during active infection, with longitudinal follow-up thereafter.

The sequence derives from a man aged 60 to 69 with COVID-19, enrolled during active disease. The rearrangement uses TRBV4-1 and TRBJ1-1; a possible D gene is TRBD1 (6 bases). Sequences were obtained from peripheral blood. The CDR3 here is CASSLRGNTEAFF. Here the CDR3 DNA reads TGCGCCAGCAGCCTCAGGGGGAACACTGAAGCTTTCTTT.